What follows are 17 T cell receptor beta chains derived from one specimen sequenced in a study of tumor and adjacent non-tumor tissue in lung cancer. No cell sorting was done before RNA was extracted from the tissue. More than 3 cm separated this lung sample from the edge of the tumor. The library came from three nested PCR rounds adapted from ARM-PCR protocols. TCRdb reanalysed the multiplex PCR reads using MiXCR and keeps one entry per CDR3 protein. The sample contains around 50,000 distinct CDR3 sequences, more than 55% of which appear only once. Sequenced sample: distant non-tumor lung tissue. These receptors originate from a woman in her 70s with non-small cell lung cancer.

This clonotype was seen repeatedly, ten times or more. The chain couples TRBV10-3 to TRBJ2-2; D unresolved. The V end was cut by 10 bases, the J end by 3 bases, with 18 bases between. CDR1 is ENHRY, CDR2 SYGVKD, per germline. This CDR3 has 15 residues. CDR3: CATSPSPDHTGELFF. In nucleotides, the CDR3 is TGTGCCACATCACCGTCCCCGGATCACACCGGGGAGCTGTTTTTT.

This clonotype was observed at least ten times. The chain carries TRBV14 and TRBJ2-1; D call uncertain. V shed 4 bases and J shed 9 bases, with 16 bases lying between them. CDR3 size: 14 residues. Germline CDR1 and CDR2: SGHDN and FVKESK. The CDR3 bases are TGTGCCAGCAGCCGAGAGGTCATGACGGGTGAGCAGTTCTTC. Its translation is CASSREVMTGEQFF.

Concerning this clonotype: The junction differs from germline at one of its ends, possibly a read error. The chain uses TRBV4-1 and TRBJ1-1, with D possibly being TRBD1 (6 bases). The CDR3 runs 14 residues. Per germline, CDR1 MGHRA and CDR2 YSYEKL. The CDR3: CASNHWTENTEAFF. In nucleotides, the CDR3 is TGCGCCAGCAACCACTGGACAGAGAACACTGAGGCTTTCTTT.

This clonotype was observed at least ten times. The genes are TRBV20-1 and TRBJ2-7; D unresolved. V lost 4 bases and J lost 3, with 10 bases in between. The CDR3 is 12 residues long. The germline gives CDR1 DFQATT, CDR2 SNEGSKA (reference sequence). CDR3 in DNA: TGCAGTGCTATGGACCTAGGCTACGAGCAGTACTTC. This sequence encodes CSAMDLGYEQYF.

Only a few counts were recorded for this clonotype. V gene TRBV28 combines with J gene TRBJ2-5, with 8 bases identical to TRBD2. The J call is doubtful: the DNA matches TRBJ2-1 better. The CDR3 runs 17 residues. CDR1 and CDR2 from the germline V gene are MDHEN and SYDVKM. CDR3 in amino acids: CASSTTSGGGNVETQFF. The CDR3 DNA reads TGTGCCAGCAGTACCACCTCGGGGGGGGGCAATGTTGAGACCCAGTTCTTC.

Turning to this clonotype: A much larger clone lies a single base off, so this may be a read error. The chain recombines TRBV6-1 with TRBJ2-7; the match to TRBD1 covers 8 bases. There are 14 residues in the CDR3. The germline V gene encodes CDR1 MNHNS and CDR2 SASEGT. The chain's CDR3 is CVSSAGTGVYEQYF. The DNA for the CDR3 is TGTGTCAGCAGTGCCGGGACAGGAGTTTACGAGCAGTACTTC.

Remarks on this clonotype: A junction boundary mismatches the germline segment, possibly from a read error. The V call is TRBV12-3 or TRBV12-4, the J call TRBJ2-2; the D gene is possibly TRBD2 (6 bases). The CDR3 contains 13 residues. The CDR3 loop is CASSLGGCGKLFF. CDR3 bases: TGTGCCAGCAGTTTGGGTGGGTGCGGGAAGCTGTTTTTT.

Notes on this clonotype: A read error may account for a junction end that differs from germline. The chain links TRBV18 to TRBJ2-7; tentative D call: TRBD2 (5 bases). This CDR3 has 15 amino acids. CDR1 and CDR2 (germline): KGHSH, LQKENI. CDR3 sequence reads: CVSSPRSGLTYEQYF. The CDR3 DNA sequence: TGTGTCAGCTCACCCCGAAGCGGATTAACCTACGAGCAATACTTC.

The rearrangement uses TRBV12-3 or TRBV12-4 and TRBJ2-3; D gene uncertain. The CDR3 has 14 residues. V was clipped by 8 bases and J by 5 bases, with 17 bases between them. For the CDR3, the DNA is TGTGCCAGCGGCTCAAGACTCCCCGGAGATACGCAGTATTTT. Residues: CASGSRLPGDTQYF.

Of note for this clonotype: It is likely a read error, because the conserved phenylalanine at the end of the CDR3 is missing. This chain joins TRBV4-1 and TRBJ1-5; D gene ambiguous. CDR3 length equals 16 residues. V was pared by 4 bases and J by 0 bases, with 13 bases between. Germline CDR1 is MGHRA and CDR2 is YSYEKL. CDR3 sequence (DNA): TGCGCCAGCAGCCTTGGGCAGTCCATTAGCAATCAGCCCCAGCATCTT. Amino acid sequence: CASSLGQSISNQPQHL.

Concerning this clonotype: A junction end diverges from the germline sequence, so it may reflect a read error. The chain joins TRBV5-4 to TRBJ1-2; the D gene is possibly TRBD1 (6 bases). Per the germline V gene, CDR1 is SGHNT and CDR2 is YYREEE (reference sequence). The CDR3 has 15 residues. The chain's CDR3 is CTSSLGGPGVPGYTF. In DNA, the CDR3 is TGTACCAGCAGCTTGGGGGGACCAGGGGTGCCTGGCTACACCTTC.

The chain recombines TRBV15 with TRBJ2-2; no definite D call. V lost 0 bases and J 1 base, leaving 9 bases between the germline ends. The CDR3 length is 16 residues. Germline CDR1 reads LNHNV; CDR2 reads YYDKDF (reference sequence). Here the CDR3 reads CATSRDRVVNTGELFF. CDR3 nucleotides: TGTGCCACCAGCAGAGATCGGGTTGTGAACACCGGGGAGCTGTTTTTT.

Worth noting for this clonotype: This clone may be a read error of a much larger clone one base away. The CDR3 region has the DNA TGTGCCTGGAACGCGGGGCCTGAAGCTGTCTTT. This sequence encodes CAWNAGPEAVF. V is TRBV30 and J is TRBJ1-1, with D perhaps TRBD1 (5 bases). Germline V gene data show CDR1 as GTSNPN and CDR2 as SVGIG (reference sequence). CDR3 length: 11 amino acids. Complete variable domain (other parts from reference TRBV30 and TRBJ1-1): SQTIHQWPATLVQPVGSPLSLECTVEGTSNPNLYWYRQAAGRGLQLLFYSVGIGQISSEVPQNLSASRPQDRQFILSSKKLLLSDSGFYLCAWNAGPEAVFGQGTRLTVV.

On this clonotype itself: Being one base from a much bigger clone, this may be a read error. This chain links TRBV2 with TRBJ2-7; unclear D gene. Germline loops: CDR1 SNHLY, CDR2 FYNNEI. CDR3 size: 14 residues. The germline V and J ends were trimmed by 3 bases and 4 bases, with 13 bases remaining between them. The chain's CDR3 is CASSDHSSQYEQYF. The DNA of the CDR3 is TGTGCCAGCAGTGATCACAGCTCCCAATACGAGCAGTACTTC.

Regarding this clonotype: It may be a read error: a sequence one base away is much more abundant. The chain has TRBV12-3 or TRBV12-4 and TRBJ2-2, with a weak D call TRBD1 (6 bases). CDR3 length equals 15 residues. The CDR3 DNA reads as TGTACCACCAGTTTATCTGGGGGCGGCACCGGGGAGCTGTTTTTT. It yields the protein CTTSLSGGGTGELFF.

This chain links TRBV2 with TRBJ2-1, with TRBD2 as a possible D gene (5 bases). Trimming stripped 8 bases from V and 6 bases from J, with 14 bases between. Per germline, CDR1 SNHLY and CDR2 FYNNEI. This CDR3 region has 13 residues. CDR3 loop: CASLEIALNEQFF. DNA of the CDR3: TGTGCCAGCTTAGAAATAGCGCTCAATGAGCAGTTCTTC. Combining the CDR3 with reference TRBV2 and TRBJ2-1 gives the whole variable domain EPEVTQTPSHQVTQMGQEVILRCVPISNHLYFYWYRQILGQKVEFLVSFYNNEISEKSEIFDDQFSVERPDGSNFTLKIRSTKLEDSAMYFCASLEIALNEQFFGPGTRLTVL.

With regard to this clonotype: The CDR3 carries no conserved terminal phenylalanine or tryptophan, so it likely arises from a read error. It is unclear where the CDR3 begins or ends on the DNA, so no DNA is shown, and the CDR3 is as TCRdb lists it. The chain recombines TRBV29-1 with TRBJ1-2; the table names TRBD1, a call not compared with the DNA. Looked up from germline, CDR1 is SQVTM and CDR2 is ANQGSEA. The CDR3 length equals 14 residues, ends included. CDR3 protein: CGVGLYGTDYGYTC.